Listed below are T cell receptor beta chains from one sample, sequenced in a study of T cells after yellow fever vaccination. TCRdb independently ran MiXCR on the 5' RACE reads; one entry per CDR3 protein. Of 340,000 or so distinct CDR3 sequences in the sample, roughly an eighth were seen once. The source material was CD4+ T cells sorted from PBMCs, sampled 15 days after the yellow fever booster vaccination. These receptors all come from a young man who received the YFV17D yellow fever vaccine. The CDR3 runs from the conserved cysteine through the conserved F or W. D genes are given only for firm matches. Only some rows state a clone size, as once, few, many or a class for expanded clones.

j_gene	d_gene	v_gene	abundance	CDR3nt	CDR3aa
TRBJ1-1	NA	TRBV4-1	NA	TGCGCCAGCAGCCAAGATCTCCGGGTGCCGAAGCCCCAAGCTTTCTTT	CASSQDLRVPKPQAFF
TRBJ1-1	NA	TRBV5-5	NA	TGTGCCAGCAGCACCCGGGAGAGAACCTTGCCCACTGAAGCTTTCTTT	CASSTRERTLPTEAFF
TRBJ2-3	TRBD2	TRBV14	NA	TGTGCCAGCAGCCAAGGCACTAGCGGAGATACGCAGTATTTT	CASSQGTSGDTQYF
TRBJ2-1	NA	TRBV6-2/TRBV6-3	few	TGTGCCAGCAGCCCCGGGGGAACAACCCGCAATGAGCAGTTCTTC	CASSPGGTTRNEQFF
TRBJ2-3	TRBD2	TRBV7-3	NA	TGTGCCAGCAGCTTCGTAGCGGGGGAAAACACAGATACGCAGTATTTT	CASSFVAGENTDTQYF
TRBJ1-3	NA	TRBV4-2	many	TGTGCCAGCAGCCAAGACACAGACTCCAGCTCTGGAAACACCATATATTTT	CASSQDTDSSSGNTIYF
TRBJ2-1	TRBD1	TRBV7-9	few	TGTGCCAGCAGCTTTTTCTCTCTGGGACAGGGATATCACAATGAGCAGTTCTTC	CASSFFSLGQGYHNEQFF
TRBJ2-1	NA	TRBV7-9	many	TGTGCCAGCAGCTTAGACAGTGAGCAGTTCTTC	CASSLDSEQFF
TRBJ2-5	NA	TRBV5-5	NA	TGTGCCAGCAGCTTGAGGCTACAAGAGACCCAGTACTTC	CASSLRLQETQYF
TRBJ2-7	TRBD1	TRBV7-2	NA	TGTGCCAGCAGCTTACGGAACAGGGGGATTTACGAGCAGTACTTC	CASSLRNRGIYEQYF
TRBJ2-5	TRBD2	TRBV7-2	few	TGTGCCAGCAGCTTATGGAGTAGCGGGGGACAAGAGACCCAGTACTTC	CASSLWSSGGQETQYF
TRBJ1-1	NA	TRBV9	many	TGTGCCAGCAGCGTGTCGCCGGGAAACACTGAAGCTTTCTTT	CASSVSPGNTEAFF
TRBJ1-3	NA	TRBV3-1	NA	TGTGCCAGCAGCCAAGGGCCAGGGGCTGGAAACACCATATATTTT	CASSQGPGAGNTIYF
TRBJ1-2	NA	TRBV5-1	many	TGCGCCAGCAGCCCCGGACAGAAGAGTTTAGCTAACTATGGCTACACCTTC	CASSPGQKSLANYGYTF
TRBJ2-3	NA	TRBV5-1	few	TGCGCCAGCAGGCCACAGGGTTACACAGATACGCAGTATTTT	CASRPQGYTDTQYF
TRBJ2-7	NA	TRBV27	NA	TGTGCCAGCAGTTTAGTAACTTCGAGAGGAATAAACTACGAGCAGTACTTC	CASSLVTSRGINYEQYF
TRBJ1-2	NA	TRBV6-5	few	TGTGCCAGCAGTTACTCGGTGTGGGAGGGTGGCTACACCTTC	CASSYSVWEGGYTF
TRBJ2-4	NA	TRBV3-1	few	TGTGCCAGCAGCCACTTAGCCAAAAACATTCAGTACTTC	CASSHLAKNIQYF
TRBJ2-1	TRBD1	TRBV28	many	TGTGCCAGCAGTTTAGCCGGACAGGGGAACAATGAGCAGTTCTTC	CASSLAGQGNNEQFF
TRBJ1-2	NA	TRBV5-1	NA	TGCGCCAGCAGTCCCACAGCTAACTATGGCTACACCTTC	CASSPTANYGYTF
TRBJ2-3	NA	TRBV7-8	few	TGTGCCAGCAGCATTGTAGCTTTCGGCACAGATACGCAGTATTTT	CASSIVAFGTDTQYF
TRBJ2-5	NA	TRBV9	few	TGTGCCAGCAGCGTAAGGGACGAAGAGACCCAGTACTTC	CASSVRDEETQYF
TRBJ1-1	NA	TRBV6-5	NA	TGTGCCAGCAGTCACGGGGGGGGTATGAACACTGAAGCTTTCTTT	CASSHGGGMNTEAFF
TRBJ2-2	NA	TRBV6-2/TRBV6-3	NA	TGTGCCAGTCTTCTCGGGTTGCTGAGCACCGGGGAGCTGTTTTTT	CASLLGLLSTGELFF
TRBJ1-2	NA	TRBV6-2/TRBV6-3	few	TGTGCCAGCAGTTACGGGAACTATGGCTACACCTTC	CASSYGNYGYTF
TRBJ2-4	NA	TRBV7-2	few	TGTGCCAGCAGCTTAGCTGGGGAGGTCATTCAGTACTTC	CASSLAGEVIQYF
TRBJ2-5	NA	TRBV7-9	few	TGTGCCAGCAGCTTAGCGGCGGGGAGCCAAGAGACCCAGTACTTC	CASSLAAGSQETQYF
TRBJ2-3	NA	TRBV5-1	NA	TGCGCCAGCAGCGGGCAGGGGTTAACAGATACGCAGTATTTT	CASSGQGLTDTQYF
TRBJ2-3	TRBD2	TRBV20-1	many	TGCAGTGTCGCACGGGGGGGTTGGACAGATACGCAGTATTTT	CSVARGGWTDTQYF
TRBJ2-1	NA	TRBV12-3/TRBV12-4	NA	TGTGCCAGCAGCACCCAGACTGAGCAGTTCTTC	CASSTQTEQFF
TRBJ1-5	NA	TRBV20-1	few	TGCAGTGCTAGAGGATTCGGAACAGGGATGAATCAGCCCCAGCATTTT	CSARGFGTGMNQPQHF
TRBJ2-1	NA	TRBV4-3	many	TGCGCCAGCAGCCACCAGGGACGGAGGAGCAATGAGCAGTTCTTC	CASSHQGRRSNEQFF
TRBJ1-5	NA	TRBV6-1	NA	TGTGCCAGCGATACCAATCAGCCCCAGCATTTT	CASDTNQPQHF
TRBJ2-7	NA	TRBV4-2	NA	TGTGCCAGCAGCCAAGCCTCAAGTTCAACCTACGAGCAGTACTTC	CASSQASSSTYEQYF
TRBJ2-7	NA	TRBV9	NA	TGTGCCAGCACCCGCCGGCAGGAATCCTACGAGCAGTACTTC	CASTRRQESYEQYF
TRBJ1-5	NA	TRBV3-1	NA	TGTGCCAGCAGCCCGGGACACCTAAGCGGTCAGCCCCAGCATTTT	CASSPGHLSGQPQHF
TRBJ1-1	NA	TRBV6-5	few	TGTGCCAGCAGTCGAGATTTGCTACAGGAAGCTTTCTTT	CASSRDLLQEAFF
TRBJ2-3	TRBD2	TRBV9	NA	TGTGCCAGCAGCATATTGCAGGGAGGGACAGATACGCAGTATTTT	CASSILQGGTDTQYF
TRBJ2-1	TRBD1	TRBV7-2	many	TGTGCCAGCAGTGGACAGGGTGGGTGGAATGAGCAGTTCTTC	CASSGQGGWNEQFF
TRBJ1-3	NA	TRBV18	NA	TGTGCCAGCTCACCAGGTATCGGGAGCTCTGGAAACACCATATATTTT	CASSPGIGSSGNTIYF